The 25 T cell receptor beta chains below were found in one sample sequenced in a study of T-cell memory formation after mild COVID-19. TCRdb processed the 5' RACE reads anew with MiXCR; each CDR3 protein has one entry. The sample carries around 500,000 distinct CDR3 sequences, around a sixth recorded once. Sequenced material: PBMCs or a T cell subset sorted from them (not recorded which). Every receptor here comes from an adult woman who had mild COVID-19 (a few samples of this study predate the infection). Cell type and time point are not known.

The V and J genes are TRBV24-1 and TRBJ2-2, with 8 nucleotides matching TRBD1. With 1 base clipped from V and 5 bases from J, the junction kept 5 bases outside the gene matches. The germline V gene encodes CDR1 KGHDR and CDR2 SFDVKD. The CDR3 runs 16 residues. CDR3 in DNA: TGTGCCACCAGTGATTTCGGGACAGGTACGACCGGGGAGCTGTTTTTT. This sequence encodes CATSDFGTGTTGELFF.

The chain couples TRBV30 to TRBJ1-6, with 7 bases fitting TRBD1. The V gene's germline CDR1 is GTSNPN and CDR2 SVGIG (reference sequence). Germline trimming cut 3 bases from V and 5 bases from J; bases unmatched to any gene: 4. This CDR3 spans 14 amino acids. The CDR3 region has the DNA TGTGCCTGGAGGTTGGGGACAGATAATTCACCCCTCCACTTT. Its translation is CAWRLGTDNSPLHF.

V is TRBV7-2 and J is TRBJ2-7; 7 positions match TRBD2. With V trimmed by 10 bases and J by 2 bases, 14 bases remained unmatched. The CDR3 is made up of 15 amino acids. The germline gives CDR1 SGHTA, CDR2 FQGNSA. CDR3 loop: CATSGGGLVPYEQYF. CDR3 nucleotide sequence: TGTGCCACCAGTGGGGGAGGGCTAGTACCCTACGAGCAGTACTTC.

The CDR3 reads CASRVTGGQETQYF. As DNA, the CDR3 is TGTGCCAGCAGAGTGACAGGGGGACAAGAGACCCAGTACTTC. The chain joins TRBV11-2 to TRBJ2-5, with TRBD1 matching 9 bases. Per the germline V gene, CDR1 is SGHAT and CDR2 is FQNNGV. The CDR3 loop spans 14 amino acids. The V and J ends lost 6 bases and 2 bases, in that order; junction bases with no gene match: 4.

The chain has TRBV7-9 and TRBJ2-3; tentative D call: TRBD1 (5 bases). This CDR3 has 13 amino acids. Looked up from germline, CDR1 is SEHNR and CDR2 is FQNEAQ (reference sequence). The ends were cut back, 5 bases at V and 4 bases at J, with 10 bases in the middle. The CDR3: CASSPFRADTQYF. The CDR3 nucleotides are TGTGCCAGCAGCCCATTCAGGGCAGATACGCAGTATTTT. The full variable domain, rest sourced from reference TRBV7-9 and TRBJ2-3, is DTGVSQNPRHKITKRGQNVTFRCDPISEHNRLYWYRQTLGQGPEFLTYFQNEAQLEKSRLLSDRFSAERPKGSFSTLEIQRTEQGDSAMYLCASSPFRADTQYFGPGTRLTVL.

In its sample, this clonotype was seen a few times. The V and J genes are TRBV19 and TRBJ2-7; the D gene is possibly TRBD2 (5 bases). Trimming took off 6 bases at V and 6 bases at J, with 18 bases between the two ends. Germline loops: CDR1 LNHDA, CDR2 SQIVND (reference sequence). CDR3 size: 14 residues. Here the CDR3 reads CASSSSTPGFEQYF. The CDR3 DNA sequence: TGTGCCAGTAGCTCATCCACTCCGGGGTTCGAGCAGTACTTC.

The chain recombines TRBV29-1 with TRBJ1-2; no firm D call. V dropped 7 bases and J dropped 4 bases, with 13 bases sitting between them. The CDR3 contains 12 residues. From germline, CDR1 is SQVTM and CDR2 ANQGSEA. The DNA of the CDR3 is TGCAGCGCCCTGACACAGAGCTATGGCTACACCTTC. The encoded protein is CSALTQSYGYTF.

The chain couples TRBV6-2 or TRBV6-3 to TRBJ2-2; D is ambiguous. Germline lookup yields CDR1 MNHEY and CDR2 SVGEGT. The CDR3 contains 16 residues. V shed 6 bases and J shed 2 bases, with 16 bases lying between them. The CDR3 sequence: CASRKLQTVNTGELFF. For the CDR3, the DNA is TGTGCCAGCAGAAAGCTTCAAACGGTTAACACCGGGGAGCTGTTTTTT.

CDR3 in amino acids: CASSPFLGPNTEAFF. CDR3 nucleotides: TGTGCCAGCAGTCCTTTCCTAGGACCGAACACTGAAGCTTTCTTT. The rearrangement uses TRBV6-5 and TRBJ1-1; D is unresolved. The CDR3 extends over 15 amino acids. Trimming took off 5 bases at V and 1 base at J, with 14 bases between the two ends. Germline V gives CDR1 MNHEY, CDR2 SVGAGI.

This clonotype was seen a few times. The chain carries TRBV7-6 and TRBJ2-5, with D possibly TRBD2 on 5 matching bases. Trimming took off 4 bases at V and 0 bases at J, with 9 bases between the two ends. Germline-derived CDR1 and CDR2 are SGHVS and FNYEAQ. The length of the CDR3 is 14 residues. CDR3: CASSYPGYQETQYF. CDR3 bases: TGTGCCAGCAGCTATCCGGGATACCAAGAGACCCAGTACTTC.

The rearrangement links TRBV6-2 or TRBV6-3 to TRBJ2-3; a possible D gene is TRBD2 (5 bases). The CDR3 has 13 amino acids. Between the trimmed V and J ends, which lost 2 bases and 7 bases, there was a span of 10 bases. Per the germline V gene, CDR1 is MNHEY and CDR2 is SVGEGT. The CDR3 sequence is CASSYISGNTQYF. CDR3 in DNA: TGTGCCAGCAGTTACATCTCGGGGAATACGCAGTATTTT.

The chain links TRBV3-1 to TRBJ2-7; no firm D call. The germline gives CDR1 LGHDT, CDR2 YNNKEL (reference sequence). V was trimmed by 0 bases and J by 5 bases, leaving 14 bases between them. The CDR3 runs 15 residues. DNA for the CDR3: TGTGCCAGCAGCCAAGACCCAGCGAGTAGGGACGAGCAGTACTTC. Translating it yields CASSQDPASRDEQYF.

The chain has TRBV12-3 or TRBV12-4 and TRBJ2-1; no clear D. V was trimmed by 3 bases and J by 9 bases, leaving 12 bases between them. The CDR3 is made up of 13 amino acids. The CDR3 here is CASSFSRAVEQFF. As DNA, the CDR3 is TGTGCCAGCAGTTTTTCTAGGGCAGTTGAGCAGTTCTTC.

This clonotype was seen once. A junction boundary mismatches the germline segment, possibly from a read error. V gene TRBV4-3 combines with J gene TRBJ2-1, with D possibly TRBD2 on 6 matching bases. The germline V gene has CDR1 LGHNA and CDR2 YSLEER. The CDR3 totals 16 residues. The DNA for the CDR3 is TGCGCCAGCAGCCAAGATCCGGCGGCCGGGAGCAATGAGCAGTTATTC. Protein: CASSQDPAAGSNEQLF.

In its sample, this clonotype was seen many times. V is TRBV20-1 and J is TRBJ2-1; D gene unclear. Germline values: CDR1 DFQATT, CDR2 SNEGSKA (reference sequence). This CDR3 spans 14 amino acids. V dropped 0 bases and J dropped 4 bases, with 10 bases sitting between them. The CDR3 reads CSAREGRDYNEQFF. The CDR3, as DNA: TGCAGTGCTAGAGAGGGAAGGGATTACAATGAGCAGTTCTTC.

Many counts were recorded for this clonotype. This chain connects TRBV7-9 to TRBJ2-7; D not certain. V shed 1 base and J shed 0 bases, with 13 bases lying between them. This CDR3 is 16 amino acids long. Germline assignment: CDR1 SEHNR and CDR2 FQNEAQ (reference sequence). CDR3 sequence reads: CASSLGLGSPSYEQYF. Here the CDR3 DNA reads TGTGCCAGCAGCTTAGGATTGGGGTCACCCTCCTACGAGCAGTACTTC. The full variable domain, rest sourced from reference TRBV7-9 and TRBJ2-7, is DTGVSQNPRHKITKRGQNVTFRCDPISEHNRLYWYRQTLGQGPEFLTYFQNEAQLEKSRLLSDRFSAERPKGSFSTLEIQRTEQGDSAMYLCASSLGLGSPSYEQYFGPGTRLTVT.

Ten or more counts support this clonotype. The V and J genes are TRBV5-1 and TRBJ2-1, with 7 bases fitting TRBD2. V was pared by 4 bases and J by 10 bases, with 17 bases of the junction left unmatched. Germline CDR1 reads SGHRS; CDR2 reads YFSETQ. The CDR3 loop spans 16 amino acids. The CDR3 nucleotides read TGCGCCAGCAGCGCGGGTGCTAGCGGACCTCAAGGGGAGCAGTTCTTC. This encodes CASSAGASGPQGEQFF.

This clonotype was counted a few times. The CDR3 region has the DNA TGCGCCAGCAGCTCCCGGGACAGGGGTTACCAAGAGACCCAGTACTTC. It translates to CASSSRDRGYQETQYF. The chain couples TRBV5-1 to TRBJ2-5; 10 bases are shared with TRBD1. The V segment lost 3 bases and the J segment 0 bases; nucleotides outside the gene matches: 5. Germline CDR1 SGHRS, CDR2 YFSETQ. This CDR3 contains 16 residues.

For this clonotype: A junction end diverges from the germline sequence, so it may reflect a read error. V usage is TRBV5-1 and J usage is TRBJ2-1; 11 bases match TRBD1. This CDR3 has 15 amino acids. Germline-derived CDR1 and CDR2 are SGHRS and YFSETQ. CDR3 protein: CASSFFRDRGDEQLF. The CDR3 bases are TGCGCCAGCAGTTTTTTCCGGGACAGGGGGGATGAGCAGTTATTC.

This chain joins TRBV19 and TRBJ1-5; D uncertain. The CDR3 extends over 15 amino acids. The germline V gene has CDR1 LNHDA and CDR2 SQIVND (reference sequence). V lost 3 bases, J lost 9 bases, and 18 bases lay in between. The CDR3 loop reads CASSIGIYGQSPQHF. CDR3 DNA sequence: TGTGCCAGTAGTATTGGGATTTATGGGCAATCGCCCCAGCATTTT.

The rearrangement links TRBV24-1 to TRBJ2-7, with TRBD1 matching 12 bases. V shed 4 bases and J 4 bases; nucleotides not matched to a gene: 4. The CDR3 runs to 15 residues. CDR1 is KGHDR, CDR2 SFDVKD, per germline. CDR3 loop: CATSDGTGGRYEQYF. The CDR3 bases are TGTGCCACCAGTGACGGGACAGGGGGCAGGTACGAGCAGTACTTC.

This clonotype was observed a few times. This chain joins TRBV4-3 and TRBJ2-5; 9 positions agree with TRBD1. CDR1 LGHNA and CDR2 YSLEER come from the germline V gene. This CDR3 contains 15 residues. After removal of 3 bases from V and 7 bases from J, the junction contained 9 bases not matched to a gene. DNA of the CDR3: TGCGCCAGCAGCCAGGATACAGGGGGCCTTGCGACCCAGTACTTC. This sequence encodes CASSQDTGGLATQYF.

This clonotype was seen more than once but under ten times. The rearrangement uses TRBV20-1 and TRBJ2-7, with TRBD1 identical over 9 bases. CDR3 length equals 14 residues. In germline, CDR1 is DFQATT, CDR2 SNEGSKA (reference sequence). The V segment lost 0 bases and the J segment 6 bases; nucleotides outside the gene matches: 6. Here the CDR3 reads CSAREGTGTSEQYF. DNA for the CDR3: TGCAGTGCTAGAGAAGGGACAGGGACCTCCGAGCAGTACTTC.

This chain joins TRBV19 and TRBJ2-2, with D unresolved. Germline CDR1 is LNHDA and CDR2 is SQIVND (reference sequence). The CDR3 covers 14 residues. Trimming took 1 base from V and 0 from J, leaving 3 bases between them. CDR3 sequence: CASSIATNTGELFF. The CDR3 DNA reads TGTGCCAGTAGTATAGCCACGAACACCGGGGAGCTGTTTTTT.

This clonotype appeared a few times. The rearrangement joins TRBV29-1 to TRBJ2-3; 9 bases map to TRBD2. V shed 4 bases, J shed 6 bases, and the junction held 8 bases outside the gene matches. CDR1 and CDR2 from the germline V gene are SQVTM and ANQGSEA. There are 14 residues in the CDR3. In DNA form, the CDR3 reads TGCAGCGTTGCCCAGGGACTAGCCCCCGATACGCAGTATTTT. Amino acids: CSVAQGLAPDTQYF.